This T cell receptor (beta chain) was captured in a study of cytomegalovirus exposure and HLA in healthy donors (dated by TCRdb to the late 2010s). A note on the overall study: According to an earlier analysis of several hundred of the donors, some 180 million T cells yielded roughly 110 million unique TCR beta sequences and around 280 Gb of sequence data. An early release that covered about 600 HLA-typed donors contained about 300 gigabases of sequencing data and 70 million to 100 million unique TCR sequences. Of the approximately 400 genotyped donors, approximately 80% fell in the genetic ancestry cluster associated with self-reported Caucasian donors. The aim of the study was to test whether cataloging public T cell receptors could identify signatures of past pathogen exposure. The study used immunosequencing to profile the T cell repertoires of 666 subjects and linked those repertoires to cytomegalovirus serostatus. Besides the first cohort of roughly 640 subjects, a separate validation cohort made up of 90 to 150 different subjects was used. The study combined high-throughput TCR immunosequencing, statistical association of individual TCRs with disease status, and machine learning to predict cytomegalovirus infection status. A later analysis re-examined previously published TCR beta repertoires from around 670 donors and added high-resolution HLA genotyping to investigate patterns of TCR occurrence. Rather than drawing on any new phenotypic data, the later analysis identified candidate immune exposures from TCR beta sequences and the way those sequences occurred across donors. An earlier analysis of approximately 640 of the donors applied high-throughput TCR beta sequencing to assess whether each TCR beta V gene segment acted as functional or pseudogenic. Alongside the repertoire data, information on donor age, sex, ethnicity and CMV serostatus was compiled. In a later genetic analysis, genome-wide SNP genotypes for about 55% of the roughly 670 donors were used, and that subset was treated as a discovery cohort. All discovery cohort repertoires had been generated using a single sequencing platform. HLA typing covered class I and class II loci at four-digit resolution. The number of typed donors differed by locus: roughly 629-640 for A, B, C, DRB1 and DQB1; 500 to 550 for DQA1; roughly 600 for DPA1; and some 470 for DPB1. Five DR-DQ haplotypes were treated as single units for association and clustering because of strong linkage in the cohort. Among 398 genotyped donors of the cohort, an average of approximately 240,000 unique TCR beta nucleotide sequences were sequenced per donor, around 20% of them non-productive.

On this clone itself: What this receptor recognizes is not known. The sample holds no much larger clone one base away, and base qualities are not on file.

The cohort comprised hundreds of healthy bone marrow donors. Cohort members were all nominally healthy when sampled, although unrecorded immune exposures were likely present. The donor was CMV seropositive and was included in the group of 270 or so seropositive cohort members. A peripheral blood sample was collected from each donor, and TCR beta sequencing was performed on peripheral blood mononuclear cells. Genomic DNA was extracted from the blood cell samples with the Qiagen DNeasy Blood Extraction Kit. Receptor libraries were prepared by the immunoSEQ multiplex PCR assay. A mixture of 60 forward primers for TCR Vbeta segments and 13 reverse primers for TCR Jbeta segments was used in the multiplex PCR. The CDR3 region of rearranged TCR beta genes was amplified from genomic DNA with a multiplex PCR assay. The Illumina HiSeq System was used to sequence the amplified TCR beta libraries as 87-base-pair reads. In the source study's methods: A later analysis counted tens of millions of unique TCR beta chains across the approximately 700 repertoires, and around 9.9 million of these chains were shared by at least two donors. To remove PCR and sequencing errors, raw reads were error-corrected and collapsed into unique sequences using a nearest-neighbor algorithm that merged closely related sequences. V, D and J gene segments were assigned by aligning CDR3 sequences to IMGT reference sequences. For a sequence to be retained, a match of at least six nucleotides to both a V gene segment and a J gene segment was required. Rearrangements were called productive when the CDR3 lacked stop codons and stayed in frame with V and J; all others were non-productive. CDR3 was defined by IMGT convention, running from the second conserved V-encoded cysteine to the conserved J-encoded phenylalanine. In an earlier analysis of approximately 590 of the donors, sequences lacking an unambiguous match to a single V gene segment were excluded. An earlier analysis of several hundred of the donors classified V segments as functional when productive rearrangements were above 56.7% and as segregating when the standard deviation between donors was above 5%. A statistical classification framework was built to diagnose cytomegalovirus status from the catalog of TCR beta chain sequences. V and J gene assignment, in a later analysis, came from comparing TCR nucleotide sequences with IMGT/GENE-DB human TR gene sequences. A later analysis assigned CDR3 sequences and most-parsimonious VDJ recombination scenarios with the TCRdist pipeline. In a later analysis, each TCR beta chain was defined by its CDR3 amino acid sequence together with its V-gene family, and reads without a unique V-gene family were excluded. To address suspected cross-contamination and a sequencing artifact, a later analysis removed under 600 highly shared, low-generation-probability nucleotide sequences. In a later analysis, a clonal expansion index for each public chain was calculated from normalized within-repertoire ranks of inferred template counts. A later analysis computed generation probabilities with a VDJ recombination model fitted to out-of-frame rearrangements, and checked the results against IGoR. A later analysis scored TCR-TCR, TCR-HLA and TCR-CMV co-occurrence with hypergeometric tests, applying a repertoire-size bias correction to TCR pairs. A later analysis estimated false discovery rates by permuting HLA or CMV assignments 20 times. In a later analysis, co-occurring TCRs were grouped using DBSCAN, with TCRdist sequence similarity added in when clustering inside HLA-allele-positive subsets. Repertoires with fewer than 30,000 or more than 120,000 public chains were left out of co-occurrence clustering, as were five repertoires with anomalous nucleotide sharing. TCRdb holds this immuneACCESS table with in-frame rearrangements only. Some clones are missing; in checked studies, unresolved V genes explain under half, and the rest has no known cause. The V and J calls and the clone size are those of that table, but D and trimming were determined from the DNA. The table for this sample lists approximately 190,000 clones; approximately 80% of them were counted only once. Roughly 15% of the sample comes from the top ten.

Beyond this particular receptor, the publication reports: In a later analysis, HLA-associated TCR beta chains were found to be more clonally expanded and to have lower generation probabilities than equally common non-associated chains. This cohort had only TCR beta chains sequenced, and the lack of alpha or paired-chain data limited which features could be detected. In an earlier analysis of approximately 590 of the donors, most TCR beta V segments appeared in productive rearrangements about 87% or about 30% of the time, broadly matching IMGT annotations. A later analysis associated about 17,000 TCR beta sequences with specific HLA alleles at a false discovery rate of 0.05. V-gene and J-gene trimming of TCR beta chains was associated with a missense DCLRE1C variant in a later genetic analysis, and the association was replicated in an independent cohort. A later analysis found that TCR association rates varied across HLA loci, with DRB1 alleles showing the most associated TCRs and HLA-C alleles the fewest. Sequencing depth was assumed to be roughly uniform across donors in the presence/absence analyses, though that assumption may not hold. The study listed 164 TCR beta chains as associated with cytomegalovirus. Because counts were too low, around 17 rarely observed V segments, including chromosome 9 orphons, were left out of the earlier analysis of 500 to 750 of the donors. A further reported finding was that TCR beta sequences accurately predicted the HLA-A and HLA-B alleles for most subjects in the first cohort. Compared with the approximately 670-donor mean, donors in an Asian-associated ancestry cluster had fewer N-insertions in productive TCRs, according to a later genetic analysis. Correlated functional status among segregating V segments might be attributable to linkage disequilibrium, but an unknown experimental factor could not be ruled out. A group of highly shared sequence variants was considered likely to be a technical artifact of the sequencing pipeline. When HLA alleles, especially DR and DQ, strongly co-occurred, TCR associations were difficult to assign to individual alleles. In both the original and validation cohorts, the classifier was reported to diagnose cytomegalovirus status with high specificity and sensitivity. In a later analysis, most CMV-associated TCR beta chains were found to appear HLA-restricted, with HLA associations seemingly driven largely by CMV exposure. In vitro tests confirmed that three of the cytomegalovirus-associated TCR beta chains recognize cytomegalovirus antigens. Because HLA typing was unavailable for some donors at each locus, only the typed subset was used in association tests. It was suggested by the authors that the approach could potentially be generalized to other disease states and immunological phenotypes. CMV serostatus was the only immune exposure information available for the cohort. In a later analysis, several top co-occurrence clusters were reported to appear linked to parvovirus B19, influenza, CMV and Epstein-Barr virus. Most TCR sequences were observed very rarely across donors, whereas some public TCRs were present in many individuals. Because the 87-base-pair reads could not distinguish some IMGT-functional V segments, including TRBV6-2 and TRBV6-3, those segments were excluded.

The cysteine opens and the phenylalanine closes a CDR3 of 15 amino acids. The read is trimmed to its CDR3 DNA, 45 bases read in frame from base 1. Trimming removed 2 bases from V and 1 base from J; the gene matches leave 1 base unexplained. The germline V gene encodes CDR1 SGHTA and CDR2 FQGTGA. The sample taken for sequencing was PBMCs. The chain joins TRBV7-3 to TRBJ2-2, with 7 bases aligning to TRBD1. The origin of this receptor is a woman between 25 and 40 years old in good health and CMV-seropositive. This receptor has the CDR3 CASSLGTVNTGELFF. The DNA sequence follows: TGTGCCAGCAGCTTAGGGACAGTGAACACCGGGGAGCTGTTTTTT.